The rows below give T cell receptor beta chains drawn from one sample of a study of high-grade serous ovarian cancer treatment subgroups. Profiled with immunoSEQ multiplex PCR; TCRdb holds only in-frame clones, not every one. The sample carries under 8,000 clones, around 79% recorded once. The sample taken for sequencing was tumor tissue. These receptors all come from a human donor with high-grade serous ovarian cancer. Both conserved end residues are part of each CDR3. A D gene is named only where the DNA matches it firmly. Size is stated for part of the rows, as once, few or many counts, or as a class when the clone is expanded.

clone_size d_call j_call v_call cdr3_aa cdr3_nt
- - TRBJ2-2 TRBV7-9 CASSFPIPMYTGELFF TGTGCCAGCAGCTTTCCGATCCCGATGTACACCGGGGAGCTGTTTTTT
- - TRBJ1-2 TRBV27 CASSLVGTGSRGYTF TGTGCCAGCAGTTTGGTCGGGACGGGGAGTAGGGGCTACACCTTC
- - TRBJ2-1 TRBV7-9 CASSFARELGDEQFF TGTGCCAGCAGCTTTGCACGGGAGCTAGGCGATGAGCAGTTCTTC
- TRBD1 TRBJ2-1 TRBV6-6 CASSQSGQVIAQFF TGTGCCAGCAGTCAGTCAGGACAGGTAATAGCGCAGTTCTTC
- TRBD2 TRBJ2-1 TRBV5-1 CASSLAGGGKSLLSSYNEQFF TGCGCCAGCAGCTTAGCGGGAGGGGGTAAATCTCTTTTGAGCTCCTACAATGAGCAGTTCTTC
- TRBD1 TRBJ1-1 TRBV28 CASSLNDRGDTEAFF TGTGCCAGCAGTTTAAATGACAGGGGGGACACTGAAGCTTTCTTT
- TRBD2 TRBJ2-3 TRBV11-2 CASSPLAGGTDTQYF TGTGCCAGCAGCCCCCTAGCGGGAGGGACAGATACGCAGTATTTT
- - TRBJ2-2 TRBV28 CASSLGGIRLNTGELFF TGTGCCAGCAGTTTAGGGGGGATCCGATTAAACACCGGGGAGCTGTTTTTT
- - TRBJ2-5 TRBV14 CASSPSRFEETQYF TGTGCCAGCAGCCCGAGTAGGTTTGAGGAGACCCAGTACTTC
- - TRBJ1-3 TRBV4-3 CASSPGRNGNTIYF TGCGCCAGCAGCCCTGGGCGGAATGGAAACACCATATATTTT
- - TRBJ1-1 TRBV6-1 CASSLTGRGTEAFF TGTGCCAGCAGTCTCACCGGGCGGGGGACTGAAGCTTTCTTT
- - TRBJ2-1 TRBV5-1 CASSSGALALDEQFF TGCGCCAGCAGCTCGGGGGCTCTTGCCCTCGATGAGCAGTTCTTC
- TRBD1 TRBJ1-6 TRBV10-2 CASSPGQGGSPLHF TGCGCCAGCAGCCCCGGACAGGGAGGTTCACCCCTCCACTTT
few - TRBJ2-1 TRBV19 CASTRFDNEQFF TGTGCCAGTACCAGGTTTGACAATGAGCAGTTCTTC